The T cell receptor (beta chain) described here comes from a study of blood T cell repertoires in COVID-19. The repertoire was sequenced with immunoSEQ multiplex PCR; TCRdb's copy has only in-frame clones and lacks some. The data contain tens of thousands of clones, approximately 90% of them singletons. The CDR3 has 15 amino acids. The junction had 13 bases not matched to a gene; V was cut back by 11 bases and J by 8 bases. Germline V gene lookup returns CDR1 MNHEY and CDR2 SVGAGI. This clonotype was sampled from a man in his sixties with active COVID-19. Sequencing used peripheral blood. V and J are TRBV6-5 and TRBJ2-1, with 12 nucleotides matching TRBD2. CDR3: CAHSSGGAGKDEQFF. The CDR3 DNA sequence: TGTGCCCACTCTAGCGGGGGGGCGGGGAAGGATGAGCAGTTCTTC.